The 32 T cell receptor beta chains in this list originate from one sample, sequenced in a study of blood T cell repertoires in COVID-19. The table came from immunoSEQ multiplex PCR; TCRdb's copy has only in-frame clones and leaves some out. The profile shows just over 650,000 clones, approximately 90% of them singletons. Source material: peripheral blood. Every receptor here comes from a woman between 18 and 29 years old with acute or convalescent COVID-19.

The rearrangement uses TRBV7-9 and TRBJ2-2; 9 bases are shared with TRBD1. V lost 10 bases and J lost 0; bases outside the gene matches: 6. CDR3 length: 15 amino acids. Germline V CDR1 and CDR2: SEHNR, FQNEAQ (reference sequence). The CDR3 protein is CATGTGFPNTGELFF. Here the CDR3 DNA reads TGTGCCACCGGGACAGGGTTTCCGAACACCGGGGAGCTGTTTTTT.

The gene calls are TRBV18 and TRBJ2-5; TRBD2 is a possible D gene (7 bases). V dropped 6 bases and J dropped 0 bases, with 17 bases sitting between them. The CDR3 has 16 residues. Germline V gene data show CDR1 as KGHSH and CDR2 as LQKENI. CDR3: CASSPSGGGHQETQYF. The DNA of the CDR3 is TGTGCCAGCTCCCCTTCTGGCGGGGGCCACCAAGAGACCCAGTACTTC.

CDR3 in amino acids: CASSLDRGGDEQYF. In nucleotides, the CDR3 is TGTGCCAGCAGTTTGGACAGGGGTGGCGACGAGCAGTACTTC. This rearrangement joins TRBV28 to TRBJ2-7; 9 bases match TRBD1. The V segment lost 3 bases and the J segment 5 bases; nucleotides outside the gene matches: 5. The CDR3 has 14 residues. Germline V gene sequence: CDR1 MDHEN, CDR2 SYDVKM.

V and J are TRBV4-2 and TRBJ2-1; D gene unclear. Per germline, CDR1 LGHNA and CDR2 YNFKEQ. The CDR3 has 13 amino acids. Trimming left V 1 base short and J 7 bases short, with 8 bases between. CDR3 sequence reads: CASSQGPTNEQFF. Here the CDR3 DNA reads TGTGCCAGCAGCCAAGGGCCCACGAATGAGCAGTTCTTC.

The chain employs TRBV11-2 and TRBJ1-1; D may be TRBD1 (6 bases). V was clipped by 7 bases and J by 4 bases, with 19 bases between them. The CDR3 consists of 15 residues. Germline V gene sequence: CDR1 SGHAT, CDR2 FQNNGV. CDR3 coding DNA: TGTGCCAGCAACCTAAAAGGGGGAAGGGGCACTGAAGCTTTCTTT. Translated: CASNLKGGRGTEAFF.

The J gene is TRBJ2-5, the V gene TRBV11-2; a weak D match, TRBD2 (5 bases). From germline, CDR1 is SGHAT and CDR2 FQNNGV. The CDR3 length is 14 residues. The germline V and J ends were trimmed by 4 bases and 2 bases, with 11 bases remaining between them. The CDR3 DNA reads as TGTGCCAGCAGCTACCGTCCGGGACAAGAGACCCAGTACTTC. Its protein product is CASSYRPGQETQYF.

V is TRBV2 and J is TRBJ1-1; tentative D call: TRBD1 (6 bases). Germline V lookup: CDR1 SNHLY, CDR2 FYNNEI. The CDR3 loop spans 15 amino acids. V was clipped by 3 bases and J by 1 base, with 12 bases between them. The CDR3 protein is CASSDRDTKNTEAFF. CDR3 sequence (DNA): TGTGCCAGCAGTGACCGGGACACCAAGAACACTGAAGCTTTCTTT.

This sequence joins TRBV1 and TRBJ1-5. TRBV1 is termed a pseudogene. The CDR3 covers 18 residues. CDR3 nucleotides: TGCACCAGCAGCCAAGATCTTCGGGGTGTGACACACGATCAGCCCCAGCATTTT. It yields the protein CTSSQDLRGVTHDQPQHF.

This chain connects TRBV12-3 or TRBV12-4 to TRBJ2-7; a weak D match, TRBD2 (5 bases). V was cut by 8 bases and J by 6 bases, with 11 bases left in between. The CDR3 totals 11 residues. Here the CDR3 DNA reads TGTGCCAGCTCCGGGGTGGTCGAGCAGTACTTC. The encoded protein is CASSGVVEQYF.

The V call is TRBV19, the J call TRBJ2-7; 7 nucleotides agree with TRBD2. In germline, CDR1 is LNHDA, CDR2 SQIVND (reference sequence). This CDR3 comprises 15 residues. J gave up 3 bases and V 7 bases, and 12 bases lay outside the gene matches. CDR3 in DNA: TGTGCCAGTAAGTACGGGAAGGCGGGGGACTACGAGCAGTACTTC. It yields the protein CASKYGKAGDYEQYF.

J is TRBJ1-2 and V is TRBV4-1; possible D gene TRBD1, 6 bases. This CDR3 has 15 residues. The germline V gene has CDR1 MGHRA and CDR2 YSYEKL. V lost 4 bases to trimming and J lost 0 bases, with 12 bases between them. The CDR3 spells CASSPTGGANYGYTF. CDR3 DNA sequence: TGCGCCAGCAGCCCGACAGGAGGAGCTAACTATGGCTACACCTTC.

The chain links TRBV28 to TRBJ1-3; tentative D call: TRBD1 (6 bases). The CDR3 covers 14 residues. Germline CDR1 MDHEN, CDR2 SYDVKM. V lost 6 bases to trimming and J lost 2 bases, with 11 bases between them. The CDR3 bases are TGTGCCAGCAGCCTACAGGGACCTGGAAACACCATATATTTT. This gives the protein CASSLQGPGNTIYF.

The chain carries TRBV6-2 or TRBV6-3 and TRBJ1-1; a weak D match, TRBD1 (5 bases). Germline assignment: CDR1 MNHEY and CDR2 SVGEGT. V was shortened by 2 bases and J by 1 base, with 14 bases between the two germline ends. CDR3 length: 16 residues. CDR3: CASSYGSLGENTEAFF. In DNA, the CDR3 is TGTGCCAGCAGTTACGGTTCCCTAGGGGAGAACACTGAAGCTTTCTTT.

This clone was seen just once. The gene calls are TRBV4-3 and TRBJ2-7, with a tentative D call TRBD1 (5 bases). CDR3 length: 15 amino acids. Germline V gene sequence: CDR1 LGHNA, CDR2 YSLEER. Trimming pared 0 bases from V and 4 bases from J, leaving 13 bases between. The CDR3 DNA is TGCGCCAGCAGCCAAGATCGACAGATCATTTACGAGCAGTACTTC. It codes for CASSQDRQIIYEQYF.

This clone appeared a single time. The J gene is TRBJ1-6, the V gene TRBV4-3; D is perhaps TRBD1 (6 bases). Germline CDR1 reads LGHNA; CDR2 reads YSLEER. Trimming pared 2 bases from V and 7 bases from J, leaving 15 bases between. This CDR3 contains 16 residues. The chain's CDR3 is CASSQNPGQTNSPLHF. The CDR3 nucleotides are TGCGCCAGCAGCCAAAACCCTGGACAGACGAATTCACCCCTCCACTTT.

This rearrangement joins TRBV20-1 to TRBJ1-4; no firm D call. The CDR3 runs to 14 residues. Germline CDR1 reads DFQATT; CDR2 reads SNEGSKA (reference sequence). The V and J ends lost 3 bases and 5 bases respectively, with 13 bases between them. The CDR3: CSASSTGMNEKLFF. The CDR3 DNA is TGCAGTGCTAGTTCGACGGGGATGAATGAAAAACTGTTTTTT.

This chain connects TRBV27 to TRBJ1-5; tentative D call: TRBD1 (6 bases). Germline V gene lookup returns CDR1 MNHEY and CDR2 SMNVEV (reference sequence). V shed 5 bases and J shed 0 bases, with 17 bases lying between them. This CDR3 has 17 amino acids. In DNA, the CDR3 is TGTGCCAGCAGTCCACAAAGGGGGGACTATAGCAATCAGCCCCAGCATTTT. Translating gives CASSPQRGDYSNQPQHF.

This clone was recorded once. V gene TRBV7-9 combines with J gene TRBJ2-6; the match to TRBD1 covers 7 bases. V lost 5 bases, J lost 2 bases, and 6 bases stayed unmatched. This CDR3 is built from 16 residues. Germline V gene sequence: CDR1 SEHNR, CDR2 FQNEAQ (reference sequence). The CDR3 loop reads CASSPQGGAGANVLTF. CDR3 in DNA: TGTGCCAGCAGCCCACAAGGGGGCGCTGGGGCCAACGTCCTGACTTTC.

The rearrangement joins TRBV27 to TRBJ1-6; no definite D call. CDR3 length: 14 amino acids. Between the trimmed V and J ends, which lost 7 bases and 14 bases, there was a span of 21 bases. The germline V gene has CDR1 MNHEY and CDR2 SMNVEV (reference sequence). The CDR3 sequence: CASTSHQAGFSLHF. CDR3 nucleotide sequence: TGTGCCAGCACCTCCCACCAGGCGGGGTTCTCCCTCCACTTT.

The gene calls are TRBV4-3 and TRBJ1-6, with D possibly being TRBD1 (5 bases). This CDR3 comprises 18 residues. V was pared by 0 bases and J by 0 bases, with 12 bases between. CDR1 and CDR2 from the germline V gene are LGHNA and YSLEER. Here the CDR3 reads CASSQDRHRSSYNSPLHF. CDR3 nucleotide sequence: TGCGCCAGCAGCCAAGATCGTCACAGGAGCTCCTATAATTCACCCCTCCACTTT.

The chain has TRBV5-1 and TRBJ1-4; 10 nucleotides match TRBD1. The CDR3 consists of 17 residues. Germline V lookup: CDR1 SGHRS, CDR2 YFSETQ. V lost 0 bases to trimming and J lost 4 bases; unmatched junction nucleotides: 6. CDR3 sequence (DNA): TGCGCCAGCAGCTTGGTGGGACAGGGGCCGCTTAATGAAAAACTGTTTTTT. Translated, it gives CASSLVGQGPLNEKLFF. Complete variable domain (other parts from reference TRBV5-1 and TRBJ1-4): KAGVTQTPRYLIKTRGQQVTLSCSPISGHRSVSWYQQTPGQGLQFLFEYFSETQRNKGNFPGRFSGRQFSNSRSEMNVSTLELGDSALYLCASSLVGQGPLNEKLFFGSGTQLSVL.

V usage is TRBV11-1 and J usage is TRBJ1-1; no clear D gene. Germline V gene lookup returns CDR1 SGHAT and CDR2 FQDESV (reference sequence). The CDR3 contains 12 residues. V was cut by 6 bases and J by 7 bases, with 12 bases left in between. CDR3 protein: CASSLTTIEAFF. In DNA form, the CDR3 reads TGTGCCAGCAGTCTCACAACTATTGAAGCTTTCTTT.

This chain joins TRBV10-2 and TRBJ2-7; a possible D gene is TRBD2 (6 bases). Trimming removed 0 bases at V and 12 bases at J, with 18 bases between. CDR3 size: 14 residues. CDR1 is WSHSY, CDR2 SAAADI, per germline. The CDR3 region has the DNA TGCGCCAGCAGTGAGTCGGGGGGACGCGGGAACCGGTACTTC. Protein product: CASSESGGRGNRYF.

The chain has TRBV6-4 and TRBJ2-2; possible D gene TRBD2, 7 bases. The V gene's germline CDR1 is MRHNA and CDR2 SNTAGT. The CDR3 extends over 20 amino acids. Deletions cut 0 bases from V and 1 base from J, with 21 bases between. The CDR3 loop reads CASSDSIPASGGRNTGELFF. The CDR3 DNA reads as TGTGCCAGCAGTGACTCGATACCGGCGTCGGGGGGCCGGAACACCGGGGAGCTGTTTTTT.

The chain links TRBV7-9 to TRBJ1-5, with D possibly TRBD1 on 6 matching bases. Trimming removed 3 bases from V and 4 bases from J, with 16 bases in between. The CDR3 loop spans 16 amino acids. CDR1 is SEHNR, CDR2 FQNEAQ, per germline (reference sequence). CDR3 loop: CASSFSRDIINQPQHF. In DNA, the CDR3 is TGTGCCAGCAGCTTTTCCCGGGACATAATAAATCAGCCCCAGCATTTT.

The rearrangement joins TRBV12-5 to TRBJ1-2, with a weak D call TRBD1 (6 bases). Germline loops: CDR1 LGHNT, CDR2 FRNRAP. V gave up 5 bases and J gave up 4 bases, with 20 bases separating them. The CDR3 is 16 residues long. CDR3 sequence reads: CASGPQTGLSGYGYTF. The CDR3 DNA reads as TGTGCTAGTGGTCCCCAGACAGGCCTATCAGGCTATGGCTACACCTTC.

This chain links TRBV6-6 with TRBJ1-1; D might be TRBD1 (5 bases). V lost 10 bases and J lost 3, with 15 bases in between. Germline CDR1 is MNHNY and CDR2 is SVGAGI (reference sequence). The CDR3 length is 13 residues. DNA for the CDR3: TGTGCCATCGACTTTACAGGTCACACTGAAGCTTTCTTT. Translated, it gives CAIDFTGHTEAFF.

The chain employs TRBV15 and TRBJ2-7, with TRBD2 as a possible D gene (6 bases). V lost 4 bases to trimming and J lost 3 bases, with 19 bases between them. The CDR3 length is 16 residues. Germline loops: CDR1 LNHNV, CDR2 YYDKDF (reference sequence). CDR3 protein: CATSTGLWLANYEQYF. CDR3 DNA sequence: TGTGCCACCAGCACGGGGCTTTGGCTAGCGAACTACGAGCAGTACTTC.

A single count supports this clone. The V call is TRBV14, the J call TRBJ1-2; 8 nucleotides line up with TRBD1. This CDR3 region has 15 residues. V lost 4 bases, J lost 2 bases, and 6 bases stayed unmatched. Germline V gives CDR1 SGHDN, CDR2 FVKESK. CDR3 residues: CASSPLQGANYGYTF. DNA of the CDR3: TGTGCCAGCAGCCCCTTGCAGGGGGCCAACTATGGCTACACCTTC.

The chain carries TRBV29-1 and TRBJ2-7; D gene ambiguous. The germline V gene encodes CDR1 SQVTM and CDR2 ANQGSEA. This CDR3 has 11 amino acids. Trimming left V 4 bases short and J 2 bases short, with 6 bases between. The CDR3, as DNA: TGCAGCGTTGTTGCAGCCTACGAGCAGTACTTC. The encoded protein is CSVVAAYEQYF.

The chain is built from TRBV18 and TRBJ1-1, with D possibly matching TRBD1 (6 bases). The V gene's germline CDR1 is KGHSH and CDR2 LQKENI. CDR3 length: 15 residues. The ends were cut back, 4 bases at V and 0 bases at J, with 12 bases in the middle. The CDR3 is CASSLQGGLNTEAFF. The CDR3 nucleotides are TGTGCCAGCTCACTACAGGGAGGGTTGAACACTGAAGCTTTCTTT. Supplemented by reference TRBV18 and TRBJ1-1, the full variable domain reads NAGVMQNPRHLVRRRGQEARLRCSPMKGHSHVYWYRQLPEEGLKFMVYLQKENIIDESGMPKERFSAEFPKEGPSILRIQQVVRGDSAAYFCASSLQGGLNTEAFFGQGTRLTVV.

The chain recombines TRBV18 with TRBJ1-3; 8 positions agree with TRBD1. This CDR3 comprises 18 residues. After removal of 3 bases from V and 0 bases from J, the junction contained 10 bases not matched to a gene. The V gene's germline CDR1 is KGHSH and CDR2 LQKENI. CDR3 sequence reads: CASSPQSTGGGSGNTIYF. CDR3 in DNA: TGTGCCAGCTCACCGCAGTCTACAGGGGGTGGCTCTGGAAACACCATATATTTT.